This TCR beta chain was retrieved from a study of follicular helper T cells after annual influenza vaccination. Regarding the study as a whole: Successive annual vaccinations recalled a recurrent oligoclonal ICOS+CD38+ cTfh response with influenza-specific clonotypes.

The CDR3 loop spans 18 amino acids. The V gene's germline CDR1 is SEHNR and CDR2 FQNEAQ (reference sequence). V was pared by 2 bases and J by 3 bases, with 21 bases between. The table came from immunoSEQ multiplex PCR; TCRdb's copy has only in-frame clones and leaves some out. This sample yields around 8,700 clones, of which about 81% are seen a single time; 4.1% belongs to the top ten. Time point reported: 2015-2016 season, 7 days after influenza vaccination. This clone was counted a single time. Its specificity is not known. Other DNA sequences in the same sample also yield this CDR3. The sample here was CXCR5+ CD38- circulating T follicular helper cells from blood, taken 7 days after influenza vaccination. As to subset: circulating Tfh, non-naive CD4+CXCR5+PD-1+ (ICOS+CD38+ or ICOS-CD38-). This TCR was recovered from an adult who received the influenza vaccine. The chain couples TRBV7-9 to TRBJ2-3; possible D gene TRBD1, 6 bases. The CDR3 sequence is CASSLTYKTGSSTDTQYF. CDR3 DNA: TGTGCCAGCAGCTTAACATATAAGACAGGATCTAGTACAGATACGCAGTATTTT.